This T cell receptor beta chain was sequenced for a study of T cells after yellow fever vaccination. This clonotype was seen repeatedly, ten times or more. TCRdb reanalysed the 5' RACE reads using MiXCR and keeps one entry per CDR3 protein. The profile shows more than 10,000 distinct CDR3 sequences, roughly 4.6% of them singletons. Trimming took 2 bases from V and 5 from J; bases not matched to a gene: 6. Germline loops: CDR1 LGHNA, CDR2 YSLEER. The CDR3 totals 16 residues. This sequence was found in a man aged 25 to 45 who received the YFV17D yellow fever vaccine. The sample in question was PBMCs, either bulk or a sorted T-cell subset (CD4+, CD8+, memory, or dextramer-sorted; not recorded which), obtained 45 days after the yellow fever booster vaccination. The chain links TRBV4-3 to TRBJ1-2; 12 bases map to TRBD1. The chain's CDR3 is CASSQRGQGAWYGYTF. The CDR3 nucleotides are TGCGCCAGCAGCCAAAGGGGACAGGGGGCTTGGTATGGCTACACCTTC.